The clone carrying this TCR beta chain was recorded only once. Only in-frame clones appear in the TCRdb table, and some are missing; sequencing was by immunoSEQ multiplex PCR. Here the sample spans 95,000 to 150,000 clones, over 75% being singletons. This entry belongs to a study of blood T cell repertoires in COVID-19. Trimming left V 5 bases short and J 3 bases short, with 11 bases between. This CDR3 spans 13 amino acids. Germline V gives CDR1 MNHEY, CDR2 SVGEGT. Sample: peripheral blood. The rearrangement links TRBV6-2 or TRBV6-3 to TRBJ2-7; D is undetermined. The receptor was derived from a man younger than 40 with COVID-19, enrolled during active disease. This CDR3 reads CASSPRSGYEQYF. Here the CDR3 DNA reads TGTGCCAGCAGTCCCCGGTCCGGCTACGAGCAGTACTTC.